This TCR beta chain was documented in a study of shared clonotypes between healthy human individuals. Study-wide results and limits: Tissues were not sampled, only blood, and their repertoires likely differ.

Free of recent acute infections or vaccinations, the donors were healthy HIV-negative adults. Profiled with immunoSEQ multiplex PCR; TCRdb holds only in-frame clones, not every one. The table includes under 1,900,000 clones, 98% detected once. The CDR3 extends over 13 amino acids. Trimming removed 1 base from V and 1 base from J, with 4 bases in between. Germline V gene sequence: CDR1 SGHAT, CDR2 FQNNGV. As for this clone: Antigen: not known. The identical CDR3 is also encoded by other nucleotide sequences in the sample.

The sequenced sample was naive CD4+ T cells sorted from blood. Subset reported: CD45RA+ positively selected. The clonotype originates from a man younger than 45 in good health. This rearrangement joins TRBV11-2 to TRBJ1-2; D is undetermined. The CDR3 nucleotides read TGTGCCAGCAGCTTAGTTGGTAACTATGGCTACACCTTC. Translating it yields CASSLVGNYGYTF.